One sample yielded the 21 T cell receptor beta chains listed below, sequenced in a study of tumor-infiltrating lymphocytes in oesophageal squamous cell carcinoma listed by TCRdb under 2016. The library was prepared using PCR. The data were produced on an Illumina HiSeq 2000. TCRdb's own reprocessing of the public reads used fastp at Q25 and MiXCR and kept productive beta chains. Rows merge per CDR3 protein into single entries with the most common DNA and genes. Across this sample there are roughly 10,000 distinct CDR3 sequences, with about 60% seen only once. The ten largest clones represent 25% to 40% of the sample. Sample: esophageal tumor tissue. These receptors were obtained from a male donor with esophageal squamous cell carcinoma.

This clonotype was seen at least ten times. This may be a read error: a much more frequent sequence differs by one nucleotide. The chain joins TRBV7-9 to TRBJ2-1; D gene unclear. With the DNA end fitting TRBJ2-7 better, the J assignment may be wrong. This CDR3 region has 14 residues. CDR1 SEHNR and CDR2 FQNEAQ come from the germline V gene (reference sequence). The DNA of the CDR3 is TGTGCCAGCAGCTCCCTAGGGCCCTACAATGAGCAGTACTTC. Protein product: CASSSLGPYNEQYF.

This chain connects TRBV7-2 to TRBJ1-1; D is uncertain. Gene TRBJ1-3 matches the end of the DNA better, so the J call may be wrong. Germline V lookup: CDR1 SGHTA, CDR2 FQGNSA. The CDR3 length is 15 residues. The DNA of the CDR3 is TGTGCCAGCAGCTTAGCGTGGGCGTCTGGAAACACCATATATTTT. It encodes CASSLAWASGNTIYF.

In its sample, this clonotype was seen a few times. This sequence joins TRBV7-6 and TRBJ2-4, with 7 bases lining up with TRBD1. J was trimmed by 6 bases and V by 2 bases; bases with no gene match: 7. There are 15 residues in the CDR3. CDR1 and CDR2 (germline): SGHVS, FNYEAQ. The CDR3 bases are TGTGCCAGCAGCTTACTAGGGGGCGAGTTAAACATTCAGTACTTC. It yields the protein CASSLLGGELNIQYF.

This rearrangement joins TRBV6-2 or TRBV6-3 to TRBJ1-5; tentatively, D is TRBD1 (5 bases). The CDR3 contains 13 residues. V lost 6 bases, J lost 0 bases, and 6 bases lay in between. The germline V gene encodes CDR1 MNHEY and CDR2 SVGEGT. The CDR3 sequence is CASRQVSNQPQHF. The CDR3 coding sequence is TGTGCCAGCAGACAGGTTAGCAATCAGCCCCAGCATTTT.

At least ten counts were recorded for this clonotype. The chain is built from TRBV28 and TRBJ1-4; tentatively, D is TRBD1 (6 bases). V was pared by 2 bases and J by 5 bases, with 9 bases between. The length of the CDR3 is 14 residues. In germline, CDR1 is MDHEN, CDR2 SYDVKM. The CDR3 sequence is CASSLRGANEKLFF. The CDR3 DNA reads as TGTGCCAGCAGTTTAAGGGGGGCAAATGAAAAACTGTTTTTT.

V is TRBV5-1 and J is TRBJ2-7; perhaps TRBD1 as D (6 bases). Germline values: CDR1 SGHRS, CDR2 YFSETQ. Trimming shortened V by 3 bases and J by 3 bases, and 16 bases separated the two germline ends. CDR3 length equals 15 residues. In DNA form, the CDR3 reads TGCGCCAGCAGCTGGACCGGGACACGCGTCTACGAGCAGTACTTC. This encodes CASSWTGTRVYEQYF.

The sample holds a few counts of this clonotype. The chain has TRBV24-1 and TRBJ2-3; D may be TRBD1 (5 bases). V lost 7 bases and J 2 bases, leaving 12 bases between the germline ends. This CDR3 is 14 amino acids long. Looked up from germline, CDR1 is KGHDR and CDR2 is SFDVKD. This CDR3 is CATSSRQFTDTQYF. CDR3 nucleotides: TGTGCCACCAGCTCTAGACAGTTCACAGATACGCAGTATTTT.

The rearrangement links TRBV7-6 to TRBJ2-7; TRBD1 matches 9 bases. The CDR3 consists of 17 residues. The V gene end was trimmed by 2 bases and the J gene end by 7 bases; junction bases not matched to a gene: 15. Germline V gives CDR1 SGHVS, CDR2 FNYEAQ. The CDR3 DNA is TGTGCCAGCAGCTTAAAAGGAAGAGGGGACAGGGACAATGAGCAGTACTTC. Translating gives CASSLKGRGDRDNEQYF.

This clonotype appeared a single time. The genes are TRBV13 and TRBJ2-3; tentative D call: TRBD1 (6 bases). The V end lost 5 bases, the J end lost 1 base, and 10 bases lay between the germline ends. The germline gives CDR1 PRHDT, CDR2 FYEKMQ (reference sequence). The CDR3 loop spans 14 amino acids. Written as DNA, the CDR3 is TGTGCCAGCAGCCAACAGGGCCGCACAGATACGCAGTATTTT. It yields the protein CASSQQGRTDTQYF.

The J gene is TRBJ2-4, the V gene TRBV7-8; weak D call: TRBD1 (7 bases). The CDR3 totals 15 residues. The germline V gene encodes CDR1 SGHVS and CDR2 FQNEAQ. With 4 bases removed from V and 13 bases from J, the gap between germline ends came to 23 bases. In DNA, the CDR3 is TGTGCCAGCAGCTCCTCGTGGACAGGCGGGGATGAGCAGTACTTC. It encodes CASSSSWTGGDEQYF.

This clonotype was detected a few times. The chain recombines TRBV7-6 with TRBJ2-7; TRBD1 or TRBD2 may be the D gene (5 bases each). The CDR3 length is 13 residues. The germline V and J ends were trimmed by 5 bases and 4 bases, with 12 bases remaining between them. CDR1 is SGHVS, CDR2 FNYEAQ, per germline. The CDR3 here is CASSPGGGYEQYF. The CDR3, as DNA: TGTGCCAGCAGCCCCGGTGGGGGATACGAGCAGTACTTC.

The V gene is TRBV5-6, the J gene TRBJ2-3, with D hard to call. The last part of the DNA fits TRBJ2-1 better; the J call may be wrong. The CDR3 is 12 residues long. The germline V gene has CDR1 SGHDT and CDR2 YYEEEE. CDR3 DNA: TGTGCCAGCTACCACTCCTACAATGAGCAGTTCTTC. Encoded protein: CASYHSYNEQFF.

As concerns this clonotype: The CDR3 carries no conserved terminal phenylalanine or tryptophan, so it likely arises from a read error. The DNA is left out, because the CDR3 cannot be placed on it with certainty; the CDR3 is given as TCRdb lists it. The rearrangement links TRBV7-2 to TRBJ2-7; the DNA was not compared with TRBD1, the D call given in the table. From its first to its last residue, the CDR3 has 15 amino acids. Germline CDR1 and CDR2: SGHTA and FQGNSA. CDR3: CASKPGGRETQYFGS.

V gene TRBV7-8 combines with J gene TRBJ2-5, with D possibly being TRBD1 or TRBD2 (7 bases each). The V gene's germline CDR1 is SGHVS and CDR2 FQNEAQ. This CDR3 comprises 15 residues. V was trimmed by 5 bases and J by 1 base, leaving 14 bases between them. The CDR3 DNA is TGTGCCAGCAGCCCATCAGGGGGGGGCCAAGAGACCCAGTACTTC. It specifies CASSPSGGGQETQYF.

This clonotype is medium-sized (0.01 to 0.1%). Written as DNA, the CDR3 is TGTGCCAGCAGTGCTATGGGGGGATCTTTGGAGACCCAGTACTTC. Translation: CASSAMGGSLETQYF. The chain is built from TRBV28 and TRBJ2-5, with D possibly TRBD2 on 6 matching bases. The V and J ends lost 5 bases and 5 bases respectively, with 18 bases between them. Germline loops: CDR1 MDHEN, CDR2 SYDVKM. This CDR3 has 15 residues.

The rearrangement joins TRBV12-3 or TRBV12-4 to TRBJ2-5, with D hard to call. With the DNA end fitting TRBJ2-7 better, the J assignment may be wrong. There are 14 residues in the CDR3. CDR3 sequence: CASSFRYEAYEQYF. CDR3 coding DNA: TGTGCCAGCAGTTTCAGATATGAGGCCTACGAGCAGTACTTC.

There are a few counts of this clonotype. V is TRBV7-9 and J is TRBJ2-1; 9 nucleotides align to TRBD2. This CDR3 has 15 amino acids. Germline lookup yields CDR1 SEHNR and CDR2 FQNEAQ (reference sequence). Unmatched junction bases numbered 6, after V lost 5 bases and J lost 4 bases. The CDR3 sequence is CASSPRTSVYNEQFF. The DNA of the CDR3 is TGTGCCAGCAGCCCCCGGACTAGCGTGTACAATGAGCAGTTCTTC.

The chain recombines TRBV6-8 with TRBJ2-4; 11 positions agree with TRBD2. After removal of 5 bases from V and 7 bases from J, the junction contained 13 bases not matched to a gene. Germline CDR1 is MNHGY and CDR2 is SAAAGT. The CDR3 contains 17 residues. The CDR3 DNA sequence: TGTGCCAGCAGTGGGGGGGCGATCCGGACTAGCGGGAACATTCAGTACTTC. Protein sequence: CASSGGAIRTSGNIQYF.

This clonotype was counted ten times or more. This chain joins TRBV19 and TRBJ2-1, with unresolved D. Trimming removed 10 bases from V and 0 bases from J, with 10 bases in between. Germline V gene lookup returns CDR1 LNHDA and CDR2 SQIVND (reference sequence). The CDR3 runs 13 residues. CDR3 residues: CATGGSSYNEQFF. The CDR3, as DNA: TGTGCCACCGGTGGAAGCTCCTACAATGAGCAGTTCTTC.

The chain couples TRBV7-2 to TRBJ2-7; TRBD1 matches at 7 bases. This CDR3 region has 15 residues. Unmatched junction bases numbered 8, after V lost 4 bases and J lost 2 bases. Germline V CDR1 and CDR2: SGHTA, FQGNSA. CDR3 sequence (DNA): TGTGCCAGCAGCTCCACGGGACAGATAACCTACGAGCAGTACTTC. Protein sequence: CASSSTGQITYEQYF. Using reference TRBV7-2 and TRBJ2-7 for the parts outside the CDR3, the full variable domain is GAGVSQSPSNKVTEKGKDVELRCDPISGHTALYWYRQSLGQGLEFLIYFQGNSAPDKSGLPSDRFSAERTGGSVSTLTIQRTQQEDSAVYLCASSSTGQITYEQYFGPGTRLTVT.

This clonotype is labeled large. The V gene is TRBV7-2, the J gene TRBJ2-1; D unresolved. CDR3 length: 14 residues. From germline, CDR1 is SGHTA and CDR2 FQGNSA. V was cut by 1 base and J by 1 base, with 5 bases left in between. CDR3 loop: CASSLGLSYNEQFF. The CDR3 nucleotides are TGTGCCAGCAGCTTAGGGCTGTCCTACAATGAGCAGTTCTTC.